The rows below give T cell receptor beta chains drawn from one sample of a study of early T cells in non-severe SARS-CoV-2 infection. TCRdb re-analysed the 5' RACE reads in MiXCR, keeping a single row per CDR3 protein. The sample includes nearly 80,000 distinct CDR3 sequences, 9.5% to 15% of them seen just once. Sequencing input: whole blood. The receptors originated from an adult who was a healthcare worker with PCR-confirmed SARS-CoV-2 infection or an uninfected control (not recorded which). The CDR3 runs from the conserved cysteine through the conserved F or W. Each record gives: CDR3 length, V gene, D gene, clone size, J gene, CDR3 DNA, CDR3 protein. D genes are given only for firm matches. A row's size may be missing; if present it is once, few, many or a size class.

11	TRBV5-1	NA	NA	TRBJ1-1	TGCGCCAGCAGCTCGGGAGATGTAGCTTTCTTT	CASSSGDVAFF
16	TRBV6-2/TRBV6-3	TRBD1	few	TRBJ2-3	TGTGCCAGCAGTCAACGTGGGACAGGGGGTTTGGATACGCAGTATTTT	CASSQRGTGGLDTQYF
13	TRBV2	NA	many	TRBJ1-6	TGTGCCAGCAGTGACGGCGATTACTCACCCCTCCACTTT	CASSDGDYSPLHF
15	TRBV7-9	TRBD1	NA	TRBJ1-2	TGTGCCAGCAGCCTACCACAGGGGGCTAACTATGGCTACACCTTC	CASSLPQGANYGYTF
15	TRBV12-3/TRBV12-4	NA	many	TRBJ2-2	TGTGCCAGCAGTCCAGGGGGAGGGAACACCGGGGAGCTGTTTTTT	CASSPGGGNTGELFF
17	TRBV7-9	NA	NA	TRBJ1-3	TGTGCCAGCAGCTTAAGAGGGACTGCGAACTCTGGAAACACCATATATTTT	CASSLRGTANSGNTIYF
14	TRBV19	TRBD1	many	TRBJ1-1	TGTGCCAGTATGCCCGGGACAGGGTACACTGAAGCTTTCTTT	CASMPGTGYTEAFF
13	TRBV29-1	NA	few	TRBJ1-2	TGCAGCGTCGGGGTAGGGCAGAGCTATGGCTACACCTTC	CSVGVGQSYGYTF
14	TRBV18	NA	few	TRBJ2-7	TGTGCCAGCTCACCAGCCCTAGAGGGTTACGAGCAGTACTTC	CASSPALEGYEQYF
14	TRBV12-3/TRBV12-4	NA	few	TRBJ2-3	TGTGCCAGCAGTTCATTAAGAAGGACAGATACGCAGTATTTT	CASSSLRRTDTQYF
14	TRBV29-1	TRBD1	many	TRBJ2-1	TGCAGCGTCGCTCAGGGGGCGGCGTTCAATGAGCAGTTCTTC	CSVAQGAAFNEQFF
13	TRBV6-6	NA	few	TRBJ1-1	TGTGCCAGCAGTTACGAGGGGAGCACTGAAGCTTTCTTT	CASSYEGSTEAFF
15	TRBV5-1	TRBD2	NA	TRBJ2-1	TGCGCCAGCAGCCTGCGGGGGGCCGTCTGGAATGAGCAGTTCTTC	CASSLRGAVWNEQFF
12	TRBV12-3/TRBV12-4	NA	few	TRBJ2-7	TGTGCCAGCAGTTTAGCGCAGGGTTATCAGTACTTC	CASSLAQGYQYF
15	TRBV21-1	NA	few	TRBJ1-4	TGTGCCAGCAGCGCCCGGACAGGGGGCTACGAAAAACTGTTTTTT	CASSARTGGYEKLFF
17	TRBV18	NA	few	TRBJ2-1	TGTGCCAGCTCACCACAAACCCCGGGTTTCTCCTACAATGAGCAGTTCTTC	CASSPQTPGFSYNEQFF
12	TRBV20-1	NA	few	TRBJ1-5	TGCAGTGCAAAGGGGGGCAATCAGCCCCAGCATTTT	CSAKGGNQPQHF
13	TRBV10-3	NA	few	TRBJ2-5	TGTGCCATCAGTGAGGGACAGCTTGCGGCCCAGTACTTC	CAISEGQLAAQYF
15	TRBV3-2	NA	many	TRBJ2-7	TGTGCCAGCAGGACCACAGGGATCCGGTCCTACGAGCAGTACTTC	CASRTTGIRSYEQYF
11	TRBV9	NA	NA	TRBJ2-2	TGTGCCAGCAGCGGATCCGGGGAGCTGTTTTTT	CASSGSGELFF
15	TRBV28	TRBD1	NA	TRBJ2-6	TGTGCCAGCAGTCCCCCCGGGACAGGGGGTCTCGTCCTGACTTTC	CASSPPGTGGLVLTF
15	TRBV7-2	TRBD2	NA	TRBJ2-1	TGTGCCAGCAGCCCGGCGGGGGGCCGGGTACTTGAGCAGTTCTTC	CASSPAGGRVLEQFF
12	TRBV7-9	NA	NA	TRBJ2-7	TGTGCCAGCAGCCCCGGATCGACCGAGCAGTACTTC	CASSPGSTEQYF
16	TRBV19	TRBD1	few	TRBJ2-7	TGTGCCAGTAGTCCCCAGGCACAGGGGATCTCCTACGAGCAGTACTTC	CASSPQAQGISYEQYF
15	TRBV6-2/TRBV6-3	NA	few	TRBJ2-3	TGTGCCAGCAGCTACCAGGGGGGCGGAGCAGATACGCAGTATTTT	CASSYQGGGADTQYF
11	TRBV12-3/TRBV12-4	NA	NA	TRBJ1-5	TGTGCCAGCTGCCGGGCTCAGCCCCAGCATTTT	CASCRAQPQHF
14	TRBV7-2	TRBD1	many	TRBJ1-1	TGTGCCAGCAGCTTAACAACAGGGGGCACTGAAGCTTTCTTT	CASSLTTGGTEAFF
14	TRBV3-1	TRBD1	NA	TRBJ2-7	TGTGCCAGCAGCCAAGGGACAGGAACTTACGAGCAGTACTTC	CASSQGTGTYEQYF
12	TRBV3-1	NA	many	TRBJ2-7	TGTGCCAGCAGCCAACCCCAGGGCGAGCAGTACTTC	CASSQPQGEQYF
17	TRBV4-3	TRBD1	many	TRBJ1-5	TGCGCCAGCAGCCAAGATTTCGCACAGGGGGCAAATCAGCCCCAGCATTTT	CASSQDFAQGANQPQHF
16	TRBV6-2/TRBV6-3	TRBD2	many	TRBJ2-1	TGTGCCAGCCACGGGACTAGCGGGGGACTATACAATGAGCAGTTCTTC	CASHGTSGGLYNEQFF
15	TRBV12-3/TRBV12-4	NA	many	TRBJ2-1	TGTGCCAGCAGTTTGGAGCGGCGCTCCTACAATGAGCAGTTCTTC	CASSLERRSYNEQFF
17	TRBV7-2	TRBD2	many	TRBJ2-7	TGTGCCAGCAGCTTAAGACCCCTTGGGCGGGAGCCCCACGAGCAGTACTTC	CASSLRPLGREPHEQYF
14	TRBV20-1	TRBD1	many	TRBJ2-2	TGCAGTGCTACCCGACAGGGCATCCCCGGGGAGCTGTTTTTT	CSATRQGIPGELFF
14	TRBV10-3	TRBD1	many	TRBJ1-5	TGTGCCACCACTCCGGACAGGGATAGTCAGCTCCAGCATTTT	CATTPDRDSQLQHF
16	TRBV19	NA	many	TRBJ1-4	TGTGCCAGTAGTATAACTTACGCGGGTGCTAATGAAAAACTGTTTTTT	CASSITYAGANEKLFF
13	TRBV9	NA	few	TRBJ1-5	TGTGCCAGCAGCCCTGGGGGTTGGCAGCCCCAGCATTTT	CASSPGGWQPQHF
12	TRBV3-1	NA	many	TRBJ1-1	TGTGCCAGCAGCCAAGGAACTTTGGTAGCTTTCTTT	CASSQGTLVAFF
11	TRBV12-3/TRBV12-4	NA	few	TRBJ2-7	TGTGCCAGCAGCAAGAGTTACGAGCAGTACTTC	CASSKSYEQYF
15	TRBV7-8	TRBD2	few	TRBJ2-3	TGTGCCAGCAGCTTAGGCGGGAGGACCACAGATACGCAGTATTTT	CASSLGGRTTDTQYF
15	TRBV12-3/TRBV12-4	TRBD1	NA	TRBJ2-2	TGTGCCAGCAGTCCGACAGGGGCGAACACCGGGGAGCTGTTTTTT	CASSPTGANTGELFF
13	TRBV7-9	NA	many	TRBJ2-7	TGTGCCAGCACCCGGGGGAGCTCCTACGAGCAGTACTTC	CASTRGSSYEQYF
14	TRBV28	NA	many	TRBJ1-1	TGTGCCAGCAGTTTAATCGCTGTGGGAACCCCTGGGGGCTTT	CASSLIAVGTPGGF
14	TRBV30	TRBD1	many	TRBJ1-1	TGTGCCTGGACGACAGGACAGGGCCGGACTGAAGCTTTCTTT	CAWTTGQGRTEAFF
13	TRBV7-7	NA	NA	TRBJ2-3	TGTGCTAGCAGCTCCGAACGTTTAGATACGCAGTATTTT	CASSSERLDTQYF
15	TRBV7-2	TRBD1	NA	TRBJ1-3	TGTGCCAGCAGCTTACAGGGGGAAGCTGGAAACACCATATATTTT	CASSLQGEAGNTIYF
13	TRBV20-1	NA	NA	TRBJ1-4	TGCAGTGTCGAACAGACAACTAATGAAAAACTGTTTTTT	CSVEQTTNEKLFF
14	TRBV12-3/TRBV12-4	NA	NA	TRBJ1-1	TGTGCCAGCAGTATCAGTACACTGAACACTGAAGCTTTCTTT	CASSISTLNTEAFF
12	TRBV6-5	TRBD2	NA	TRBJ2-1	TGTGCCAGCAGCCCCGGGGGGGTTGAGCAGTTCTTC	CASSPGGVEQFF
13	TRBV12-5	NA	few	TRBJ2-3	TGTGCTAGTGGTCAGGACAGCACAGATACGCAGTATTTT	CASGQDSTDTQYF
14	TRBV21-1	NA	few	TRBJ1-1	TGTGCCAGCAGCAAAGGGTCCCGAGGGACTGAAGCTTTCTTT	CASSKGSRGTEAFF
15	TRBV11-2	TRBD2	NA	TRBJ2-3	TGTGCCAGCGGACAACTAGCGGGGGAGACAGATACGCAGTATTTT	CASGQLAGETDTQYF
16	TRBV4-2	NA	many	TRBJ2-3	TGTGCCAGCAGCCAAGAGTCGGGGGCCGGGGCAGATACGCAGTATTTT	CASSQESGAGADTQYF